This TCR beta chain stems from a study of cytomegalovirus exposure and HLA in healthy donors. Overall study results and limits: Beyond CMV serostatus, there was no information to go on about immune exposure.

Each of the donors was a healthy bone marrow donor. With 60 Vbeta and 13 Jbeta primers, the PCR was carried out. In the original analysis: Among the unique TCR beta chains that a later analysis counted, about 84 million in all, 10 million to 11 million were shared. Sequencing was performed with immunoSEQ multiplex PCR; in TCRdb, only in-frame clones are kept and a portion is missing. D and trimming were read from the DNA, whereas the V and J calls and clone size are those reported in that table. Of around 180,000 clones listed, less than 75% are singletons. Germline V CDR1 and CDR2: PRHDT, FYEKMQ (reference sequence). This CDR3 contains 15 residues. Losses at the gene ends were 5 bases for V and 13 bases for J; bases not matched to a gene: 17. With regard to this clone: The target antigen is unknown.

The chain uses TRBV13 and TRBJ1-2; 9 nucleotides line up with TRBD1. The TCR was taken from a girl under 18 in good health and CMV-seronegative. The sequencing sample was made of PBMCs. The CDR3 region is CASSLARTGELGITF. DNA for the CDR3: TGTGCCAGCAGCCTCGCCCGGACAGGGGAGTTGGGGATCACCTTC. The variable domain in full, completed from reference TRBV13 and TRBJ1-2, reads AAGVIQSPRHLIKEKRETATLKCYPIPRHDTVYWYQQGPGQDPQFLISFYEKMQSDKGSIPDRFSAQQFSDYHSELNMSSLELGDSALYFCASSLARTGELGITFGSGTRLTVV.